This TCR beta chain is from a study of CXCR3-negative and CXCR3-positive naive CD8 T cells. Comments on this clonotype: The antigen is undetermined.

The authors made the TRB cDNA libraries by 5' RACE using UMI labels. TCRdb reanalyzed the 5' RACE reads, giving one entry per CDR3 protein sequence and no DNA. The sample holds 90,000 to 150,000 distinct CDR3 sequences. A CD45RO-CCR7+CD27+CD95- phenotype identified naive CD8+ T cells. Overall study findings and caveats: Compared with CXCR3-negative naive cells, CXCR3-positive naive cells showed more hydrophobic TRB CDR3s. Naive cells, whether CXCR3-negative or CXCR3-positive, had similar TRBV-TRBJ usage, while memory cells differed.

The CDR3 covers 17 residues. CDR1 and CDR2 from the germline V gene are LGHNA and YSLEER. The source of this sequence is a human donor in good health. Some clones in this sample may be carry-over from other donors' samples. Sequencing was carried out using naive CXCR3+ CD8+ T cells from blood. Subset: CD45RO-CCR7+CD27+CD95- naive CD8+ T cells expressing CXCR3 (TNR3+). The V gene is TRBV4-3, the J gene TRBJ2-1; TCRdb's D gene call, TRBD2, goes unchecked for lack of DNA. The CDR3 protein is CASSQPVAGGPYNEQFF.